Described below is a single T cell receptor (beta chain) sequence and its context. Assay: immunoSEQ multiplex PCR; the TCRdb copy retains only in-frame clones and omits some. Of 300,000 to 400,000 clones in the sample, over 65% were seen once. Division of CD4+ cells produced a CD45RA+ naive subset and a CD45RA-negative memory subset. These data originate in a study of shared clonotypes between healthy human individuals. In the study overall: Each donor's CD4 naive and CD4 memory cells filled three plates apiece, CD8 naive two, and CD8 memory one.

This clonotype was obtained from a man aged 25-45 years in good health. Sequenced input: memory CD4+ T cells sorted from blood. Subset denoted: CD45RA-negative fraction.

The CDR3 DNA reads as TGTGCCAGCAGTGCCGGGTATTCCTACGAGCAGTACTTC. Translated, it gives CASSAGYSYEQYF. This chain uses TRBV6-1 with TRBJ2-7, with D uncertain. The V end was cut by 4 bases, the J end by 1 base, with 8 bases between. The CDR3 consists of 13 residues. The germline V gene encodes CDR1 MNHNS and CDR2 SASEGT.